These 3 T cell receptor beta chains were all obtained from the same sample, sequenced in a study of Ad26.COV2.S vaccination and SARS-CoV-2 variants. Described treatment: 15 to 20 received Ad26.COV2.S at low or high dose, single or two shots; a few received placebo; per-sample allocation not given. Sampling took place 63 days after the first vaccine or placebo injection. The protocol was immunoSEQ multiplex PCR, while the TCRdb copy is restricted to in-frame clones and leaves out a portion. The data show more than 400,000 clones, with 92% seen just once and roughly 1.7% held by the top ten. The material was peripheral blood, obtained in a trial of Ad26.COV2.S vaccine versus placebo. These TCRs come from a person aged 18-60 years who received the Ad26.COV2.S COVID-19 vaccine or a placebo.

CDR3 in amino acids: CASSQDSGTGAHQPQHF. Written as DNA, the CDR3 is TGCGCCAGCAGCCAAGATTCTGGGACAGGGGCCCATCAGCCCCAGCATTTT. V and J are TRBV4-1 and TRBJ1-5; 10 bases map to TRBD1. CDR3 length: 17 amino acids. Germline V gene data show CDR1 as MGHRA and CDR2 as YSYEKL. J was trimmed by 5 bases and V by 0 bases; bases with no gene match: 7.

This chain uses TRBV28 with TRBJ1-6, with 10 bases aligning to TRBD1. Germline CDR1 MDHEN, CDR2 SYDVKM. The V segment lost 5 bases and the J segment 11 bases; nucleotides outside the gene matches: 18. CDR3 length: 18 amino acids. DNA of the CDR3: TGTGCCAGCAGTCCGCCCGTCCCGGGACAGGGGATGGGAACACCCCTCCACTTT. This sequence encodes CASSPPVPGQGMGTPLHF.

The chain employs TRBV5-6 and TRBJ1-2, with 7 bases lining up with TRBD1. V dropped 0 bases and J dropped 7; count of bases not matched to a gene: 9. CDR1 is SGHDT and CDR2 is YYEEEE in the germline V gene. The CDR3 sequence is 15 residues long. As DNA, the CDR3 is TGTGCCAGCAGCTTGGCCGAGAAGGGGGCCGGTGGCTACACCTTC. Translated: CASSLAEKGAGGYTF. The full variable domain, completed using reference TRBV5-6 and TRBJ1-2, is DAGVTQSPTHLIKTRGQQVTLRCSPKSGHDTVSWYQQALGQGPQFIFQYYEEEERQRGNFPDRFSGHQFPNYSSELNVNALLLGDSALYLCASSLAEKGAGGYTFGSGTRLTVV.